One and the same sample provided the 3 T cell receptor beta chains below, sequenced in a study of vaccination and CD4 T cells after COVID-19. Sequenced with the Oncomine TCR Beta short-read assay was DNA taken from cultured CD4+ T cells. TCRdb itself ran the PCR reads through MiXCR, one entry per CDR3 protein. Among approximately 3,500 distinct CDR3 sequences listed, 49% were seen once. Treatment described: 10-day PBMC culture with coronavirus spike peptide pools or control peptides (ViraFEST assay). These receptors have no known antigen. Sequences were obtained from CD4+ T cells from blood, cultured in vitro. The source is a human donor who had recovered from COVID-19.

This clonotype was observed a few times. This chain links TRBV10-2 with TRBJ1-1; D gene uncertain. Trimming pared 7 bases from V and 1 base from J, leaving 10 bases between. The CDR3 runs to 13 residues. Germline loops: CDR1 WSHSY, CDR2 SAAADI. CDR3 DNA sequence: TGCGCCAGCATACTACAGCCGAACACTGAAGCTTTCTTT. Translated: CASILQPNTEAFF.

The rearrangement links TRBV7-9 to TRBJ1-1, with D unresolved. This CDR3 has 13 residues. CDR1 and CDR2 from the germline V gene are SEHNR and FQNEAQ (reference sequence). V lost 3 bases, J lost 0 bases, and 5 bases lay in between. CDR3 residues: CASSFWMNTEAFF. The CDR3 DNA reads as TGTGCCAGCAGCTTCTGGATGAACACTGAAGCTTTCTTT.

The chain couples TRBV6-5 to TRBJ1-5, with D tentatively TRBD1 (6 bases). With 2 bases removed from V and 6 bases from J, the gap between germline ends came to 14 bases. Germline V gene lookup returns CDR1 MNHEY and CDR2 SVGAGI. The CDR3 spans 15 residues. The CDR3 protein is CASSYGRGVGQPQHF. The CDR3 DNA sequence: TGTGCCAGCAGTTACGGCAGGGGAGTAGGTCAGCCCCAGCATTTT.